This TCR beta chain was observed in a study of OX40 agonist ivuxolimab in advanced cancers. Background on the study: Patients in dose escalation had liver, melanoma, kidney or head and neck cancers.

Only a few counts were recorded for this clone. Using immunoSEQ multiplex PCR, the repertoire was profiled, and TCRdb retains in-frame clones only, with some absent. This table holds approximately 80,000 clones, approximately 89% found once. This CDR3 is 13 amino acids long. CDR1 is SGHDN, CDR2 FVKESK, per germline. Trimming took off 2 bases at V and 4 bases at J, with 8 bases between the two ends. V gene TRBV14 combines with J gene TRBJ2-5; D is uncertain. This sequence was found in an adult with an advanced solid tumor such as melanoma, head and neck, liver or kidney cancer. The sample here was CD4+ or CD8+ T cells sorted from blood, taken in a trial of the OX40 agonist ivuxolimab. For the CDR3, the DNA is TGTGCCAGCAGCCAATCCTCACTAGAGACCCAGTACTTC. Its translation: CASSQSSLETQYF.